The next 24 T cell receptor beta chains were all read from a single sample in a study of identical twins. TCRdb ran MiXCR on the 5' RACE reads and lists one entry per CDR3 protein. The sample consists of about 530,000 distinct CDR3 sequences, roughly 15% of them appearing once. This same sample was also taken into another study, of yellow fever vaccine responses in identical twins.

Sequenced input: CD4+ T cells sorted from blood. These TCRs come from a woman aged 18-30 years in good health.

The rearrangement joins TRBV5-5 to TRBJ2-1; a possible D gene is TRBD1 (6 bases). CDR3 length: 16 residues. Germline assignment: CDR1 SGHKS and CDR2 YYEKEE (reference sequence). The V end was cut by 0 bases, the J end by 8 bases, with 18 bases between. CDR3 amino acids: CASSLGYRVVEDEQFF. CDR3 sequence (DNA): TGTGCCAGCAGCTTGGGGTACAGGGTAGTAGAGGATGAGCAGTTCTTC.

The V gene is TRBV5-1, the J gene TRBJ2-5, with 8 bases that match TRBD2. The CDR3 is made up of 16 amino acids. Germline-derived CDR1 and CDR2 are SGHRS and YFSETQ. Germline trimming cut 0 bases from V and 2 bases from J; bases unmatched to any gene: 6. DNA of the CDR3: TGCGCCAGCAGCTTGGTCGGTAGCGGGAAACAAGAGACCCAGTACTTC. Translating it yields CASSLVGSGKQETQYF. Supplemented by reference TRBV5-1 and TRBJ2-5, the full variable domain reads KAGVTQTPRYLIKTRGQQVTLSCSPISGHRSVSWYQQTPGQGLQFLFEYFSETQRNKGNFPGRFSGRQFSNSRSEMNVSTLELGDSALYLCASSLVGSGKQETQYFGPGTRLLVL.

This clonotype was counted only a few times. The CDR3 sequence: CASSEEFGVTNTEAFF. The CDR3 nucleotides read TGCGCCAGCAGTGAGGAGTTCGGCGTAACGAACACTGAAGCTTTCTTT. This chain uses TRBV10-1 with TRBJ1-1; D unresolved. Trimming pared 2 bases from V and 1 base from J, leaving 14 bases between. Looked up from germline, CDR1 is WNHNN and CDR2 is SYGVQD (reference sequence). This CDR3 contains 16 residues.

This clonotype was seen a handful of times. The DNA for the CDR3 is TGCGCCAGCAGCAAGGGACTAGCGGGAGGAAAGAGCCCCTACGAGCAGTACTTC. Its protein product is CASSKGLAGGKSPYEQYF. This sequence joins TRBV4-1 and TRBJ2-7; 15 bases match TRBD2. Per germline, CDR1 MGHRA and CDR2 YSYEKL. The CDR3 sequence is 18 residues long. Losses at the gene ends were 5 bases for V and 2 bases for J; bases not matched to a gene: 10.

This clonotype was counted only a few times. This sequence joins TRBV25-1 and TRBJ2-2; TRBD1 matches 7 bases. V lost 2 bases and J lost 4; bases outside the gene matches: 4. Germline V lookup: CDR1 MGHDK, CDR2 SYGVNS. The CDR3 spans 15 residues. The CDR3: CASSERGLGTGELFF. CDR3 sequence (DNA): TGTGCCAGCAGTGAAAGGGGGCTGGGCACCGGGGAGCTGTTTTTT.

This clonotype was detected a few times. This chain connects TRBV5-1 to TRBJ2-2; 9 positions agree with TRBD1. With V trimmed by 0 bases and J by 8 bases, 11 bases remained unmatched. Germline-derived CDR1 and CDR2 are SGHRS and YFSETQ. The CDR3 runs 17 residues. CDR3 sequence: CASSLGTGTGISGELFF. In DNA, the CDR3 is TGCGCCAGCAGCTTGGGAACCGGGACAGGGATATCGGGGGAGCTGTTTTTT.

The DNA of the CDR3 is TGCAGCATTGGCCGGGGGGCGCCCAATGAGCAGTTCTTC. It translates to CSIGRGAPNEQFF. This chain joins TRBV29-1 and TRBJ2-1; perhaps TRBD2 as D (7 bases). Trimming removed 8 bases from V and 6 bases from J, with 17 bases in between. This CDR3 comprises 13 residues. Germline assignment: CDR1 SQVTM and CDR2 ANQGSEA.

This clonotype was found a few times. This sequence joins TRBV5-1 and TRBJ1-2; D is perhaps TRBD1 (6 bases). The CDR3 has 16 amino acids. The V and J ends lost 0 bases and 1 base respectively, with 13 bases between them. CDR1 is SGHRS, CDR2 YFSETQ, per germline. Here the CDR3 reads CASSLAEWGLNYGYTF. CDR3 DNA sequence: TGCGCCAGCAGCTTGGCCGAGTGGGGGCTTAACTATGGCTACACCTTC.

The chain couples TRBV20-1 to TRBJ2-3; D is undetermined. This CDR3 has 12 residues. The germline gives CDR1 DFQATT, CDR2 SNEGSKA (reference sequence). V was trimmed by 3 bases and J by 5 bases, leaving 9 bases between them. The CDR3 nucleotides are TGCAGTGCTAGGCTTTATGTAGATACGCAGTATTTT. This sequence encodes CSARLYVDTQYF.

The V gene is TRBV14, the J gene TRBJ1-1; D gene unclear. V shed 2 bases and J shed 0 bases, with 19 bases lying between them. This CDR3 has 18 amino acids. Germline CDR1 reads SGHDN; CDR2 reads FVKESK. This chain's CDR3 is CASSQKNTRPGMNTEAFF. As DNA, the CDR3 is TGTGCCAGCAGCCAAAAAAATACGAGACCCGGGATGAACACTGAAGCTTTCTTT. The full variable domain, completed using reference TRBV14 and TRBJ1-1, is EAGVTQFPSHSVIEKGQTVTLRCDPISGHDNLYWYRRVMGKEIKFLLHFVKESKQDESGMPNNRFLAERTGGTYSTLKVQPAELEDSGVYFCASSQKNTRPGMNTEAFFGQGTRLTVV.

The rearrangement links TRBV27 to TRBJ2-2; D is unresolved. The germline CDR1 and CDR2 sequences are MNHEY and SMNVEV (reference sequence). The CDR3 totals 14 residues. V was shortened by 6 bases and J by 5 bases, with 13 bases between the two germline ends. The DNA of the CDR3 is TGTGCCAGCAGAACCACTACCCGGACCGGGGAGCTGTTTTTT. Translated, it gives CASRTTTRTGELFF.

The V call is TRBV4-1, the J call TRBJ2-7, with 10 bases that match TRBD1. The V and J ends lost 4 bases and 1 base, in that order; junction bases with no gene match: 4. From germline, CDR1 is MGHRA and CDR2 YSYEKL. CDR3 size: 15 residues. This CDR3 is CASSRPGQGSYEQYF. DNA for the CDR3: TGCGCCAGCAGCCGACCGGGACAGGGGTCCTACGAGCAGTACTTC.

There are a few counts of this clonotype. V gene TRBV28 combines with J gene TRBJ2-2, with TRBD2 matching 9 bases. The CDR3 length is 17 residues. The trim removed 5 bases at V and 6 bases at J, leaving 13 bases unmatched. Germline V gene lookup returns CDR1 MDHEN and CDR2 SYDVKM. The DNA of the CDR3 is TGTGCCAGCAGTCCCTGGGGGGTAGCGGGGGTGTCCGGGGAGCTGTTTTTT. Translated, it gives CASSPWGVAGVSGELFF. The full variable domain, rest sourced from reference TRBV28 and TRBJ2-2, is DVKVTQSSRYLVKRTGEKVFLECVQDMDHENMFWYRQDPGLGLRLIYFSYDVKMKEKGDIPEGYSVSREKKERFSLILESASTNQTSMYLCASSPWGVAGVSGELFFGEGSRLTVL.

Ten or more counts support this clonotype. The chain carries TRBV12-3 or TRBV12-4 and TRBJ2-5; D possibly corresponds to TRBD2 (6 bases). Trimming removed 3 bases from V and 4 bases from J, with 12 bases in between. The CDR3 length is 14 residues. DNA for the CDR3: TGTGCCAGCAGTTTTGGGCAGGGACTAGAGACCCAGTACTTC. Its protein is CASSFGQGLETQYF.

The J gene is TRBJ1-1, the V gene TRBV6-1, with TRBD1 matching over 7 bases. The CDR3 length is 16 residues. Germline trimming cut 4 bases from V and 0 bases from J; bases unmatched to any gene: 8. Germline V gene lookup returns CDR1 MNHNS and CDR2 SASEGT. CDR3 DNA: TGTGCCAGCAGTGTAAAGAAGGGACAGTTGAACACTGAAGCTTTCTTT. This gives the protein CASSVKKGQLNTEAFF.

V gene TRBV5-1 combines with J gene TRBJ1-1; the D is unclear. V gave up 4 bases and J gave up 1 base, with 14 bases separating them. From germline, CDR1 is SGHRS and CDR2 YFSETQ. The CDR3 extends over 15 amino acids. CDR3 in amino acids: CASSQGWHPNTEAFF. CDR3 coding DNA: TGCGCCAGCAGCCAAGGGTGGCACCCGAACACTGAAGCTTTCTTT.

The chain combines TRBV10-3 with TRBJ2-7; TRBD2 might be the D (5 bases). The CDR3 contains 15 residues. V was cut by 0 bases and J by 6 bases, with 15 bases left in between. CDR1 ENHRY and CDR2 SYGVKD come from the germline V gene. DNA for the CDR3: TGTGCCATCAGTGAGTCGAGAGGGTTTCGCTCCGAGCAGTACTTC. It yields the protein CAISESRGFRSEQYF.

This clonotype was observed a handful of times. The J gene is TRBJ2-1, the V gene TRBV12-3 or TRBV12-4; 7 bases agree with TRBD1. The CDR3 runs 15 residues. V was pared by 3 bases and J by 2 bases, with 4 bases of the junction left unmatched. The CDR3 DNA is TGTGCCAGCAGTTTCATCAGGGGGACCTACAATGAGCAGTTCTTC. This gives the protein CASSFIRGTYNEQFF.

The sample holds a few counts of this clonotype. The chain combines TRBV6-5 with TRBJ2-7; D not certain. Per the germline V gene, CDR1 is MNHEY and CDR2 is SVGAGI. Trimming shortened V by 5 bases and J by 1 base, and 12 bases separated the two germline ends. The CDR3 contains 14 residues. CDR3 sequence: CASSTTLGSYEQYV. CDR3 nucleotide sequence: TGTGCCAGCAGTACTACCCTGGGATCCTACGAGCAGTACGTC.

This clonotype was counted many times. The chain combines TRBV5-1 with TRBJ1-6; no clear D gene. Trimming took off 5 bases at V and 7 bases at J, with 10 bases between the two ends. CDR3 size: 13 residues. From germline, CDR1 is SGHRS and CDR2 YFSETQ. Written as DNA, the CDR3 is TGCGCCAGCAGGGGAAGGGAGAATTCACCCCTCCACTTT. Protein product: CASRGRENSPLHF.

This clonotype appeared many times. The chain links TRBV5-6 to TRBJ2-1; D ambiguous. This CDR3 has 12 residues. V was shortened by 1 base and J by 8 bases, with 7 bases between the two germline ends. Germline V gene data show CDR1 as SGHDT and CDR2 as YYEEEE. This CDR3 reads CASSLMGDEQFF. Here the CDR3 DNA reads TGTGCCAGCAGCTTGATGGGCGATGAGCAGTTCTTC.

In its sample, this clonotype was seen a few times. The chain recombines TRBV7-2 with TRBJ2-2; 10 bases are shared with TRBD2. Germline V gene lookup returns CDR1 SGHTA and CDR2 FQGNSA. The CDR3 contains 16 residues. V was clipped by 2 bases and J by 8 bases; unmatched bases: 8. For the CDR3, the DNA is TGTGCCAGCAGCTTAATCGCTAGCGGGGGTGCTGGGGAGCTGTTTTTT. Its translation: CASSLIASGGAGELFF.

The chain is built from TRBV20-1 and TRBJ2-1; TRBD2 agrees at 8 bases. The germline CDR1 and CDR2 sequences are DFQATT and SNEGSKA (reference sequence). V lost 3 bases and J lost 5; bases outside the gene matches: 12. The CDR3 has 16 residues. For the CDR3, the DNA is TGCAGTGCTAGCACCGGGATCGCGGGAGGAGACAATGAGCAGTTCTTC. Its translation: CSASTGIAGGDNEQFF.

This clonotype has more than one count but fewer than ten. The V gene is TRBV14, the J gene TRBJ2-3; tentatively, D is TRBD1 or TRBD2 (5 bases each). The CDR3 has 15 amino acids. Germline assignment: CDR1 SGHDN and CDR2 FVKESK. The V and J ends lost 6 bases and 10 bases respectively, with 23 bases between them. CDR3 coding DNA: TGTGCCAGCAGTCCTAGGGACCCGTGGTATGACGCGCAGTATTTT. Translated: CASSPRDPWYDAQYF.